The rows below give T cell receptor beta chains drawn from one sample of a study of blood T cell repertoires in COVID-19. Generated by immunoSEQ multiplex PCR, the TCRdb table keeps only in-frame clones and is missing some. Of about 73,000 clones in the sample, 89% are singletons; the top ten hold about 9.1%. Sequenced: peripheral blood. These receptors were taken from a man at least 80 years old with acute or convalescent COVID-19. The CDR3 runs from the conserved cysteine through the conserved F or W. A D gene is named only where the DNA matches it firmly. Only part of the rows carry a size: once, few, many, or a class if the clone is expanded.

clone size: NA; D gene: TRBD2; V gene: TRBV5-1; J gene: TRBJ2-2; CDR3 DNA: TGCGCCAGCAGCGTCCGAGCGGGAGGGCCCCCCGGGGAGCTGTTTTTT; CDR3 protein: CASSVRAGGPPGELFF
clone size: NA; D gene: NA; V gene: TRBV18; J gene: TRBJ2-7; CDR3 DNA: TGTGCCAGCTCCCCTGGGGGGTCGGACTACGAGCAGTACTTC; CDR3 protein: CASSPGGSDYEQYF
clone size: once; D gene: NA; V gene: TRBV7-9; J gene: TRBJ2-1; CDR3 DNA: TGTGCCAGCAGCTTTGGGCAGAGCTCCTACAATGAGCAGTTCTTC; CDR3 protein: CASSFGQSSYNEQFF
clone size: few; D gene: TRBD1; V gene: TRBV24-1; J gene: TRBJ1-1; CDR3 DNA: TGTGCCACCAGTCTAAGACAGGGAGGAAATACTGAAGCTTTCTTT; CDR3 protein: CATSLRQGGNTEAFF
clone size: NA; D gene: NA; V gene: TRBV6-5; J gene: TRBJ1-2; CDR3 DNA: TGTGCCAGCAGTTACTCTGAGGCAGGGTCCTATGGCTACACCTTC; CDR3 protein: CASSYSEAGSYGYTF
clone size: NA; D gene: NA; V gene: TRBV30; J gene: TRBJ2-1; CDR3 DNA: TGTGCCTGCTTCAAGGGGGGGACCTACAATGAGCAGTTCTTC; CDR3 protein: CACFKGGTYNEQFF
clone size: NA; D gene: NA; V gene: TRBV2; J gene: TRBJ2-7; CDR3 DNA: TGTGCCAGCACTCTTCAAGGGGCGGTGAGATCCTACGAGCAGTACTTC; CDR3 protein: CASTLQGAVRSYEQYF
clone size: NA; D gene: NA; V gene: TRBV7-2; J gene: TRBJ2-1; CDR3 DNA: TGTGCCAGCAGCGACAGACAGGTTGTTGGGGCGGAGTTCTTC; CDR3 protein: CASSDRQVVGAEFF
clone size: NA; D gene: NA; V gene: TRBV18; J gene: TRBJ2-5; CDR3 DNA: TGTGCCAGCTCACCGGGGGCTCAGGAGACCCAGTACTTC; CDR3 protein: CASSPGAQETQYF
clone size: NA; D gene: NA; V gene: TRBV10-3; J gene: TRBJ1-2; CDR3 DNA: TGTGCCATCAGTGAAGAGGCAGGGAAGGGCTACACCTTC; CDR3 protein: CAISEEAGKGYTF
clone size: NA; D gene: NA; V gene: TRBV27; J gene: TRBJ2-7; CDR3 DNA: TGTGCCAGCAGTTTAGGTGGGCCAGGGGAAGGGGCCTACGAGCAGTACTTC; CDR3 protein: CASSLGGPGEGAYEQYF
clone size: NA; D gene: TRBD2; V gene: TRBV5-6; J gene: TRBJ2-4; CDR3 DNA: TGTGCCAGCAGCCGCGGGACTATCAACATTCAGTACTTC; CDR3 protein: CASSRGTINIQYF
clone size: few; D gene: NA; V gene: TRBV5-3; J gene: TRBJ1-5; CDR3 DNA: TGTGCCAGAAGCCACCCAGGGGAGAAGGGTCAGCCCCAGCATTTT; CDR3 protein: CARSHPGEKGQPQHF
clone size: NA; D gene: NA; V gene: TRBV2; J gene: TRBJ2-6; CDR3 DNA: TGTGCCAGCAGTGATGCAACTCACGGGGCCAACGTCCTGACTTTC; CDR3 protein: CASSDATHGANVLTF
clone size: NA; D gene: TRBD2; V gene: TRBV23-1; J gene: TRBJ2-7; CDR3 DNA: TGCGCCAGCAGTTTCCGGGGGACTAGCGGGAGTAGCTACGAGCAGTACTTC; CDR3 protein: CASSFRGTSGSSYEQYF
clone size: NA; D gene: NA; V gene: TRBV25-1; J gene: TRBJ1-2; CDR3 DNA: TGTGCCAGCAGTCCAGGGCAAGGCTACACCTTC; CDR3 protein: CASSPGQGYTF
clone size: NA; D gene: NA; V gene: TRBV11-2; J gene: TRBJ1-3; CDR3 DNA: TGTGCCAGCAGCTTAGACACAGTCTCTGGAAACACCATATATTTT; CDR3 protein: CASSLDTVSGNTIYF
clone size: NA; D gene: TRBD1; V gene: TRBV24-1; J gene: TRBJ1-2; CDR3 DNA: TGTGCCACCAGTGAAGCCGACAGGGGGGCTATCGGCTACACCTTC; CDR3 protein: CATSEADRGAIGYTF
clone size: NA; D gene: TRBD2; V gene: TRBV7-2; J gene: TRBJ2-5; CDR3 DNA: TGTGCCAGCAGCTTAGAAGCGCGGACTAGCGGGGGGGAGACCCAGTACTTC; CDR3 protein: CASSLEARTSGGETQYF
clone size: NA; D gene: NA; V gene: TRBV6-5; J gene: TRBJ1-6; CDR3 DNA: TGTGCCACCCGTCCCGCGGATAATTCACCCCTCCACTTT; CDR3 protein: CATRPADNSPLHF
clone size: NA; D gene: NA; V gene: TRBV27; J gene: TRBJ1-5; CDR3 DNA: TGTGCCAGCAGTTTGGAGGGGACGGCTCAGCCCCAGCATTTT; CDR3 protein: CASSLEGTAQPQHF
clone size: NA; D gene: TRBD1; V gene: TRBV6-5; J gene: TRBJ2-7; CDR3 DNA: TGTGCCAGCAGCGTTACCGGGACAGCCTACGAGCAGTACTTC; CDR3 protein: CASSVTGTAYEQYF
clone size: NA; D gene: TRBD1; V gene: TRBV27; J gene: TRBJ1-1; CDR3 DNA: TGTGCCAGCAGTTCTGGGACAGCCGTGAACACTGAAGCTTTCTTT; CDR3 protein: CASSSGTAVNTEAFF
clone size: NA; D gene: NA; V gene: TRBV6-5; J gene: TRBJ2-5; CDR3 DNA: TGTGCCAGCACCTACCAAGAGACCCAGTACTTC; CDR3 protein: CASTYQETQYF
clone size: NA; D gene: NA; V gene: TRBV20-1; J gene: TRBJ2-5; CDR3 DNA: TGCAGTGCTAGAGTGGGGGGGACCCAGTACTTC; CDR3 protein: CSARVGGTQYF
clone size: NA; D gene: NA; V gene: TRBV25-1; J gene: TRBJ1-6; CDR3 DNA: TGTGCCAGCAGTGAAATGGGGGGAGCCTCCTATAATTCACCCCTCCACTTT; CDR3 protein: CASSEMGGASYNSPLHF
clone size: NA; D gene: TRBD1; V gene: TRBV6-5; J gene: TRBJ2-7; CDR3 DNA: TGTGCCAGCACCCGGACAGGGTCCTACGAGCAGTACTTC; CDR3 protein: CASTRTGSYEQYF
clone size: NA; D gene: TRBD1; V gene: TRBV5-1; J gene: TRBJ1-6; CDR3 DNA: TGCGCCAGCAGCTTGGAGGGGACAGGGGGATCACCCCTCCACTTT; CDR3 protein: CASSLEGTGGSPLHF
clone size: NA; D gene: NA; V gene: TRBV7-9; J gene: TRBJ1-5; CDR3 DNA: TGTGCCAGCAGCTTAGATCAGGGCGCGAGCAATCAGCCCCAGCATTTT; CDR3 protein: CASSLDQGASNQPQHF
clone size: NA; D gene: NA; V gene: TRBV19; J gene: TRBJ1-2; CDR3 DNA: TGTGCCAGTAGTATTGGGCCGAGGGTTAACTATGGCTACACCTTC; CDR3 protein: CASSIGPRVNYGYTF
clone size: NA; D gene: NA; V gene: TRBV7-9; J gene: TRBJ1-1; CDR3 DNA: TGTGCCAGCAGCCTCCGCCCAGTTGAAGCTTTCTTT; CDR3 protein: CASSLRPVEAFF
clone size: NA; D gene: NA; V gene: TRBV18; J gene: TRBJ2-2; CDR3 DNA: TGTGCCAGCTCACCGGACACGATCCTTCACACCGGGGAGCTGTTTTTT; CDR3 protein: CASSPDTILHTGELFF
clone size: once; D gene: NA; V gene: TRBV25-1; J gene: TRBJ1-1; CDR3 DNA: TGTGCCAGCAGTGTTGGCAGGGGAAAACCTGAAGCTTTCTTT; CDR3 protein: CASSVGRGKPEAFF
clone size: NA; D gene: TRBD1; V gene: TRBV18; J gene: TRBJ2-7; CDR3 DNA: TGTGCCAGCTCCGGACAGGGGTTTCCCTACGAGCAGTACTTC; CDR3 protein: CASSGQGFPYEQYF
clone size: NA; D gene: NA; V gene: TRBV12-3/TRBV12-4; J gene: TRBJ2-2; CDR3 DNA: TGTGCCAGCAGACCAGGGGTATCCGGGGAGCTGTTTTTT; CDR3 protein: CASRPGVSGELFF
clone size: NA; D gene: NA; V gene: TRBV24-1; J gene: TRBJ1-2; CDR3 DNA: TGTGCCACCAGTGATATTGACAGTAACTATGGCTACACCTTC; CDR3 protein: CATSDIDSNYGYTF
clone size: NA; D gene: TRBD1; V gene: TRBV11-3; J gene: TRBJ2-1; CDR3 DNA: TGTGCCAGCAGCTTACGGGACAGGGCCAACAATGAGCAGTTCTTC; CDR3 protein: CASSLRDRANNEQFF
clone size: NA; D gene: TRBD1; V gene: TRBV5-4; J gene: TRBJ1-1; CDR3 DNA: TGTGCCAGCAGCTTGGGGACAGGGAACACTGAAGCTTTCTTT; CDR3 protein: CASSLGTGNTEAFF
clone size: NA; D gene: TRBD1; V gene: TRBV2; J gene: TRBJ1-3; CDR3 DNA: TGTGCCAGCTCTCGTGACAGGGAGGGAAACACCATATATTTT; CDR3 protein: CASSRDREGNTIYF
clone size: NA; D gene: TRBD1; V gene: TRBV5-6; J gene: TRBJ2-7; CDR3 DNA: TGTGCCAGCAGCTCTCCGGACAGGGCTATTTACGAGCAGTACTTC; CDR3 protein: CASSSPDRAIYEQYF
clone size: NA; D gene: TRBD2; V gene: TRBV30; J gene: TRBJ2-7; CDR3 DNA: TGTGCCTGGACTCCGGTCGGCGGGGGGAGCTCCTACGAGCAGTACTTC; CDR3 protein: CAWTPVGGGSSYEQYF
clone size: NA; D gene: NA; V gene: TRBV5-1; J gene: TRBJ2-1; CDR3 DNA: TGCGCCAGCAGCTTGGGGGACAAAATATTCAATGAGCAGTTCTTC; CDR3 protein: CASSLGDKIFNEQFF
clone size: NA; D gene: NA; V gene: TRBV6-5; J gene: TRBJ1-2; CDR3 DNA: TGTGCCAGCACCTTAGGGAGCGCATACTATGGCTACACCTTC; CDR3 protein: CASTLGSAYYGYTF
clone size: once; D gene: NA; V gene: TRBV9; J gene: TRBJ1-3; CDR3 DNA: TGTGCCAGCAGCGTAGAACCAGGGACTGGAAACACCATATATTTT; CDR3 protein: CASSVEPGTGNTIYF
clone size: NA; D gene: TRBD1; V gene: TRBV19; J gene: TRBJ2-6; CDR3 DNA: TGTGCCAGTAGTTCCCCGGGACAGGGTCACTCTGGGGCCAACGTCCTGACTTTC; CDR3 protein: CASSSPGQGHSGANVLTF
clone size: NA; D gene: NA; V gene: TRBV19; J gene: TRBJ1-4; CDR3 DNA: TGTGCCAGTAGTAATAACCGGGCCCGAGGGGAAAAACTGTTTTTT; CDR3 protein: CASSNNRARGEKLFF
clone size: NA; D gene: NA; V gene: TRBV25-1; J gene: TRBJ2-5; CDR3 DNA: TGTGCCAGCAGTGCCGCGGATGAGACGGCAGAGACCCAGTACTTC; CDR3 protein: CASSAADETAETQYF
clone size: NA; D gene: NA; V gene: TRBV30; J gene: TRBJ2-2; CDR3 DNA: TGTGCCTGGAGCAGGGGGAACACCGGGGAGCTGTTTTTT; CDR3 protein: CAWSRGNTGELFF
clone size: NA; D gene: NA; V gene: TRBV5-1; J gene: TRBJ2-7; CDR3 DNA: TGCGCCAGCAGCCCGACAGGCAACTCCTACGAGCAGTACTTC; CDR3 protein: CASSPTGNSYEQYF
clone size: NA; D gene: NA; V gene: TRBV6-1; J gene: TRBJ2-7; CDR3 DNA: TGTGCCAGCAGTGACCCCGGGGGACTGACGGTTGCCTACGAGCAGTACTTC; CDR3 protein: CASSDPGGLTVAYEQYF
clone size: NA; D gene: TRBD1; V gene: TRBV7-3; J gene: TRBJ2-5; CDR3 DNA: TGTGCCAGCAGCTTGGCCGGGACAGGGGTCCAAGAGACCCAGTACTTC; CDR3 protein: CASSLAGTGVQETQYF
clone size: NA; D gene: TRBD1; V gene: TRBV30; J gene: TRBJ2-1; CDR3 DNA: TGTGCCGGCGCGGGACAGGGTAACAATGAGCAGTTCTTC; CDR3 protein: CAGAGQGNNEQFF
clone size: NA; D gene: NA; V gene: TRBV3-1/TRBV3-2; J gene: TRBJ1-2; CDR3 DNA: TGTGCCAGCAGCCCGGGACACTCTAACTATGGCTACACCTTC; CDR3 protein: CASSPGHSNYGYTF